The 20 T cell receptor beta chains given below trace back to one sample, sequenced in a study of tumor and adjacent non-tumor tissue in lung cancer. Three rounds of nested PCR, following a modified ARM-PCR protocol, produced the TCRbeta library. TCRdb redid the calling of the multiplex PCR reads with MiXCR, one entry per CDR3 protein. The sample shows about 200,000 distinct CDR3 sequences, around 70% of them seen only once. This sample's RNA came from whole unsorted tissue. The specimen sequenced was lung tumor tissue. The receptor source for this set is a man in his sixties with non-small cell lung cancer.

Remarks on this clonotype: Just one base apart from a much larger clone, this may be a read error. The chain carries TRBV4-3 and TRBJ1-6, with 7 bases identical to TRBD1. The germline gives CDR1 LGHNA, CDR2 YSLEER. The CDR3 sequence is 17 residues long. The CDR3 is CASSQDTAGTVNSPLQF. The CDR3 region has the DNA TGCGCCAGCAGCCAAGATACCGCAGGGACAGTCAATTCACCCCTCCAGTTT.

This clonotype was detected a few times. A much larger clone lies a single base off, so this may be a read error. The CDR3 does not close with the conserved phenylalanine or tryptophan, likely indicating a read error. Because the CDR3's place on the DNA is in doubt, the DNA is left out and the CDR3 is given as listed by TCRdb. CDR3 loop: CASSLGQGGGTESFL. V usage is TRBV11-3 and J usage is TRBJ1-1; TRBD1 is the table's D call and was not checked against the DNA. Germline values: CDR1 SGHNT, CDR2 YENEEA. Termini included, the CDR3 measures 15 amino acids.

On this clonotype itself: One junction end disagrees with the germline gene, perhaps due to a read error. The chain couples TRBV9 to TRBJ2-3; 7 bases align to TRBD1. Per germline, CDR1 SGDLS and CDR2 YYNGEE. The CDR3 is made up of 15 amino acids. CDR3 sequence: CASSARQGRGDTQYF. The CDR3 nucleotides read TGTGCCAGTAGCGCAAGACAGGGAAGAGGAGATACGCAGTATTTT.

This clonotype was seen just once. The chain employs TRBV11-2 and TRBJ2-7, with TRBD1 identical over 9 bases. Germline V gene data show CDR1 as SGHAT and CDR2 as FQNNGV. This CDR3 spans 15 amino acids. The V and J ends lost 11 bases and 5 bases, in that order; junction bases with no gene match: 16. DNA for the CDR3: TGTGCCTGCACCTTAAGCCCGGACAGGGGCCACGAGCAGTACTTC. Residues: CACTLSPDRGHEQYF.

This clonotype was detected a few times. This could be a read error, since a much larger clone is one nucleotide away. The V gene is TRBV5-6, the J gene TRBJ2-1; D is possibly TRBD1 (6 bases). The CDR3 has 14 amino acids. The germline V gene has CDR1 SGHDT and CDR2 YYEEEE. V shed 0 bases and J shed 9 bases, with 13 bases lying between them. The CDR3 DNA reads TGTGCCAGCAGCTTGGCCGGGACATCGACTGAGCAGTTCTTC. Translating it yields CASSLAGTSTEQFF.

In the case of this clonotype: With a much larger clone just one base away, this may be a read error. V and J are TRBV20-1 and TRBJ1-4; no reliable D call. Germline CDR1 and CDR2: DFQATT and SNEGSKA (reference sequence). CDR3 length: 12 residues. CDR3 in amino acids: CRGRWGNEKLFF. In DNA form, the CDR3 reads TGCAGAGGGAGGTGGGGAAATGAAAAACTGTTTTTT.

A note on this clonotype: Germline is not matched at one junction end, which may reflect a read error. The chain couples TRBV6-5 to TRBJ2-1; TRBD2 is a possible D gene (5 bases). In germline, CDR1 is MNHEY, CDR2 SVGAGI. This CDR3 spans 15 amino acids. The CDR3 DNA reads TGTGCCTGCAGTCAGACTACGAGCTCCTACAATGAGCAGTTCTTC. Its translation: CACSQTTSSYNEQFF.

There are a few counts of this clonotype. A read error may explain this, as a much larger clone is one base away. This chain uses TRBV11-2 with TRBJ1-6; TRBD1 agrees at 9 bases. This CDR3 contains 15 residues. The germline gives CDR1 SGHAT, CDR2 FQNNGV. V dropped 8 bases and J dropped 7; count of bases not matched to a gene: 9. CDR3 sequence (DNA): TGTGCCAGCGGCCCCAGGACAGGGGTAAATTCACCCCTCCACTTT. This codes for CASGPRTGVNSPLHF.

Of note for this clonotype: Here the CDR3 omits its conserved ending phenylalanine or tryptophan, so a read error is the likely source. The limits of the CDR3 on the DNA are not certain, so only TCRdb's listed CDR3 is given. The rearrangement links TRBV29-1 to TRBJ2-3; TRBD1 is the table's D call, not checked against the DNA. The CDR3 numbers 11 amino acids, ends counted. Germline V gene lookup returns CDR1 SQVTM and CDR2 ANQGSEA. CDR3 region: CSIWGADTQYC.

This clonotype was counted ten times or more. The chain combines TRBV5-4 with TRBJ2-2; TRBD1 aligns across 8 bases. The germline V gene encodes CDR1 SGHNT and CDR2 YYREEE (reference sequence). CDR3 length equals 16 residues. V gave up 0 bases and J gave up 6 bases; unmatched junction bases: 7. DNA of the CDR3: TGTGCCAGCAGCTTGGCCCTTGGACAGGGACCCGGGGAGCTGTTTTTT. Its translation: CASSLALGQGPGELFF.

Remarks on this clonotype: A read error may produce the germline difference seen at one junction end. The chain couples TRBV12-3 or TRBV12-4 to TRBJ2-1, with D uncertain. CDR3 length: 14 amino acids. DNA of the CDR3: TGTGCCATCAGTTCCACGGGCAGACACAATGAGCAGTTCTTC. It is translated as CAISSTGRHNEQFF.

This chain connects TRBV20-1 to TRBJ2-1, with D possibly matching TRBD1 (5 bases). The CDR3 contains 12 residues. V lost 6 bases to trimming and J lost 15 bases, with 21 bases between them. Germline lookup yields CDR1 DFQATT and CDR2 SNEGSKA (reference sequence). In DNA, the CDR3 is TGCAGTGCAGACCGGAAAGGGGAAGTCCCGTTCTTC. Its protein is CSADRKGEVPFF.

This clonotype has more than one count but fewer than ten. The chain is built from TRBV11-3 and TRBJ2-1, with 10 bases fitting TRBD2. The V and J ends lost 11 bases and 7 bases, in that order; junction bases with no gene match: 14. Germline V gene lookup returns CDR1 SGHNT and CDR2 YENEEA. The CDR3 is 15 amino acids. Written as DNA, the CDR3 is TGTGCCCGCAACCTCACTAGCGGGACAAGGAATGAGCAGTTCTTC. This translates into CARNLTSGTRNEQFF.

Only one count was recorded for this clonotype. V is TRBV11-2 and J is TRBJ1-1; D not resolved. Germline CDR1 SGHAT, CDR2 FQNNGV. Trimming left V 4 bases short and J 1 base short, with 10 bases between. The CDR3 loop spans 14 amino acids. The DNA for the CDR3 is TGTGCCAGCAGCTCAGAGGCAGCGAACACTGAAGCTTTCTTT. As protein: CASSSEAANTEAFF. The full variable domain, with the rest looked up from reference TRBV11-2 and TRBJ1-1, is EAGVAQSPRYKIIEKRQSVAFWCNPISGHATLYWYQQILGQGPKLLIQFQNNGVVDDSQLPKDRFSAERLKGVDSTLKIQPAKLEDSAVYLCASSSEAANTEAFFGQGTRLTVV.

As concerns this clonotype: Germline is not matched at one junction end, which may reflect a read error. CDR3 in amino acids: CASILSGGDIQYF. CDR3 nucleotide sequence: TGTGCCAGCATCTTATCAGGTGGGGACATTCAATACTTC. V usage is TRBV11-2 and J usage is TRBJ2-4, with a weak D call TRBD1 (6 bases). Germline-derived CDR1 and CDR2 are SGHAT and FQNNGV. The length of the CDR3 is 13 residues.

This chain connects TRBV11-3 to TRBJ2-7, with D tentatively TRBD2 (6 bases). V shed 9 bases and J shed 4 bases, with 22 bases lying between them. CDR3 length equals 15 residues. Germline CDR1 and CDR2: SGHNT and YENEEA. In DNA form, the CDR3 reads TGTGCCAGTTGCTCCTCAGCGGGCATCGATTACGAGCAGTACTTC. This sequence encodes CASCSSAGIDYEQYF.

As concerns this clonotype: This could be a read error, since a much larger clone is one nucleotide away. The genes are TRBV20-1 and TRBJ2-3, with 9 bases identical to TRBD2. The germline gives CDR1 DFQATT, CDR2 SNEGSKA (reference sequence). There are 12 residues in the CDR3. The CDR3 protein is CNLAGSTDTQYF. As DNA, the CDR3 is TGCAATCTAGCGGGGAGCACAGATACGCAGTATTTT.

The sample holds a few counts of this clonotype. One end of the junction is discordant with germline, which a read error may explain. The gene calls are TRBV11-3 and TRBJ2-1; unclear D gene. The length of the CDR3 is 13 residues. Germline loops: CDR1 SGHNT, CDR2 YENEEA. The CDR3 here is CTSSRTVDNEQFF. CDR3 bases: TGTACCAGCAGCCGTACAGTCGACAATGAGCAGTTCTTC. Supplemented by reference TRBV11-3 and TRBJ2-1, the full variable domain reads EAGVVQSPRYKIIEKKQPVAFWCNPISGHNTLYWYLQNLGQGPELLIRYENEEAVDDSQLPKDRFSAERLKGVDSTLKIQPAELGDSAVYLCTSSRTVDNEQFFGPGTRLTVL.

There are a few counts of this clonotype. Since no conserved phenylalanine or tryptophan closes the CDR3, a read error is the likely cause. This sequence joins TRBV11-3 and TRBJ2-7; 10 bases map to TRBD1. Germline V CDR1 and CDR2: SGHNT, YENEEA. This CDR3 region has 15 residues. In nucleotides, the CDR3 is TGTGCTAGCAGCTCCCGACAGGGGGCTGGGTACGAGCAGTACCTC. Its protein product is CASSSRQGAGYEQYL.

V and J are TRBV11-3 and TRBJ2-7; D perhaps matches TRBD1 (6 bases). From germline, CDR1 is SGHNT and CDR2 YENEEA. The CDR3 runs 13 residues. The V gene lost 6 bases and the J gene lost 3 bases, with 12 bases spanning the gap. CDR3 nucleotide sequence: TGTGCCAGCAGTATCAGGGGCTTCTACGAGCAGTACTTC. Residues: CASSIRGFYEQYF.